The 30 T cell receptor beta chains in this list originate from one sample, sequenced in a study of neurological immune-mediated disorders. TCRdb redid the calling of the 5' RACE reads with MiXCR, one entry per CDR3 protein. The data show roughly 45,000 distinct CDR3 sequences, roughly 13% seen once. Time point specified: longitudinal time-point 3. Sequencing was done on a sample of PBMCs. Receptors were obtained from a man aged 30 to 45 in good health.

This clonotype was observed many times. The chain couples TRBV5-5 to TRBJ1-4; D is uncertain. The CDR3 sequence is 13 residues long. V lost 4 bases and J lost 0, with 4 bases in between. Per the germline V gene, CDR1 is SGHKS and CDR2 is YYEKEE (reference sequence). DNA of the CDR3: TGTGCCAGCAGCCTGACAACTAATGAAAAACTGTTTTTT. It codes for CASSLTTNEKLFF.

This clonotype was detected many times. J is TRBJ1-5 and V is TRBV5-6, with D hard to call. From germline, CDR1 is SGHDT and CDR2 YYEEEE. The CDR3 covers 16 residues. With 0 bases removed from V and 0 bases from J, the gap between germline ends came to 10 bases. In DNA, the CDR3 is TGTGCCAGCAGCTTGGCAGGAGATCCTAGCAATCAGCCCCAGCATTTT. Translation: CASSLAGDPSNQPQHF. Full variable domain (rest looked up from reference TRBV5-6 and TRBJ1-5): DAGVTQSPTHLIKTRGQQVTLRCSPKSGHDTVSWYQQALGQGPQFIFQYYEEEERQRGNFPDRFSGHQFPNYSSELNVNALLLGDSALYLCASSLAGDPSNQPQHFGDGTRLSIL.

This clonotype has a count of ten or more. V gene TRBV28 combines with J gene TRBJ2-3; 8 bases align to TRBD1. Unmatched junction bases numbered 3, after V lost 5 bases and J lost 2 bases. The CDR3 covers 14 residues. Per the germline V gene, CDR1 is MDHEN and CDR2 is SYDVKM. The CDR3 coding sequence is TGTGCCAGCAGTGGGACAGGCGCCACAGATACGCAGTATTTT. This translates into CASSGTGATDTQYF.

This clonotype has at least ten counts. This rearrangement joins TRBV20-1 to TRBJ2-2, with 12 bases aligning to TRBD2. The germline V gene encodes CDR1 DFQATT and CDR2 SNEGSKA (reference sequence). CDR3 length equals 18 residues. After removal of 6 bases from V and 3 bases from J, the junction contained 14 bases not matched to a gene. CDR3 DNA sequence: TGCAGTGCCAGCCCCAGCCGGCTAGCGGGAGGGTACACCGGGGAGCTGTTTTTT. It encodes CSASPSRLAGGYTGELFF.

The chain joins TRBV11-2 to TRBJ2-3; TRBD2 agrees at 10 bases. Germline V gene lookup returns CDR1 SGHAT and CDR2 FQNNGV. With 5 bases clipped from V and 2 bases from J, the junction kept 10 bases outside the gene matches. The CDR3 has 17 amino acids. CDR3 amino acids: CASSRVLAGYFTDTQYF. CDR3 in DNA: TGTGCCAGCAGCCGGGTACTAGCGGGATACTTCACAGATACGCAGTATTTT.

This clonotype was counted at least ten times. This chain uses TRBV7-8 with TRBJ1-1; D unresolved. The CDR3 has 13 residues. CDR1 is SGHVS, CDR2 FQNEAQ, per germline. V was trimmed by 6 bases and J by 0 bases, leaving 8 bases between them. CDR3 sequence reads: CASRYSMNTEAFF. In nucleotides, the CDR3 is TGTGCCAGCAGGTATTCAATGAACACTGAAGCTTTCTTT. Supplemented by reference TRBV7-8 and TRBJ1-1, the full variable domain reads GAGVSQSPRYKVAKRGQDVALRCDPISGHVSLFWYQQALGQGPEFLTYFQNEAQLDKSGLPSDRFFAERPEGSVSTLKIQRTQQEDSAVYLCASRYSMNTEAFFGQGTRLTVV.

As for this clonotype: A much larger clonotype is one base distant, so this may be a read error. V usage is TRBV9 and J usage is TRBJ2-7, with TRBD2 matching over 11 bases. The CDR3 runs to 15 residues. CDR1 and CDR2 (germline): SGDLS, YYNGEE. The junction had 4 bases not matched to a gene; V was cut back by 3 bases and J by 2 bases. The chain's CDR3 is CASSEGLAGTYEQYF. CDR3 in DNA: TGTGCCAGCAGCGAAGGACTAGCGGGTACCTACGAGCAGTACTTC.

This clonotype was counted many times. V is TRBV20-1 and J is TRBJ2-7, with 11 bases fitting TRBD2. J was trimmed by 5 bases and V by 5 bases; bases with no gene match: 20. The CDR3 is made up of 18 amino acids. Per germline, CDR1 DFQATT and CDR2 SNEGSKA (reference sequence). The CDR3 spells CSALPYDLLAGAIDEQYF. The CDR3 DNA reads TGCAGTGCTCTACCTTACGACTTACTAGCGGGAGCAATCGACGAGCAGTACTTC.

This clonotype was seen many times. The genes are TRBV3-1 and TRBJ2-1, with D uncertain. Trimming removed 0 bases from V and 12 bases from J, with 18 bases in between. This CDR3 contains 15 residues. Germline CDR1 is LGHDT and CDR2 is YNNKEL (reference sequence). CDR3 DNA: TGTGCCAGCAGCCAAGATCCGGGCCGCCTAGGGTGGCAGTTCTTC. This gives the protein CASSQDPGRLGWQFF.

The chain combines TRBV6-6 with TRBJ2-1, with D possibly matching TRBD2 (6 bases). Trimming removed 0 bases from V and 0 bases from J, with 12 bases in between. CDR1 and CDR2 (germline): MNHNY, SVGAGI (reference sequence). This CDR3 has 17 amino acids. CDR3 loop: CASSYSGGPSSYNEQFF. As DNA, the CDR3 is TGTGCCAGCAGTTACTCGGGGGGTCCCAGCTCCTACAATGAGCAGTTCTTC.

This clonotype has a count of ten or more. As DNA, the CDR3 is TGCGCCAGCAGCCCAGGAGAACAGTTTATAGCCTACGAGCAGTACTTC. Translating gives CASSPGEQFIAYEQYF. The V call is TRBV5-1, the J call TRBJ2-7; D not resolved. The CDR3 length is 16 residues. Germline V gives CDR1 SGHRS, CDR2 YFSETQ. The V and J ends lost 4 bases and 2 bases respectively, with 19 bases between them.

This clonotype was counted many times. This rearrangement joins TRBV20-1 to TRBJ2-1; possible D gene TRBD1, 5 bases. V lost 3 bases, J lost 0 bases, and 12 bases lay in between. Per germline, CDR1 DFQATT and CDR2 SNEGSKA (reference sequence). The CDR3 is made up of 15 amino acids. The CDR3 is CSASDSGFSYNEQFF. The DNA of the CDR3 is TGCAGTGCTAGCGATTCAGGGTTCTCCTACAATGAGCAGTTCTTC.

Ten or more counts support this clonotype. The genes are TRBV7-2 and TRBJ1-3; 7 positions match TRBD1. J lost 4 bases, V lost 5 bases, and 11 bases had no gene match. From germline, CDR1 is SGHTA and CDR2 FQGNSA. This CDR3 has 16 residues. This CDR3 is CASSPTYRDSGNTIYF. The DNA of the CDR3 is TGTGCCAGCAGCCCTACCTATCGGGACAGCGGAAACACCATATATTTT.

This clonotype came up once. The chain joins TRBV4-1 to TRBJ2-1; 9 bases are shared with TRBD1. J lost 5 bases, V lost 1 base, and 6 bases had no gene match. The CDR3 is 16 residues long. The germline V gene encodes CDR1 MGHRA and CDR2 YSYEKL. CDR3: CASSQGQGQGNNEQFF. CDR3 nucleotide sequence: TGCGCCAGCAGCCAAGGACAGGGACAGGGTAACAATGAGCAGTTCTTC.

The CDR3 spells CSVGTGLNNSPLHF. As DNA, the CDR3 is TGCAGCGTTGGCACAGGGCTGAATAATTCACCCCTCCACTTT. The chain uses TRBV29-1 and TRBJ1-6, with D possibly TRBD1 on 6 matching bases. Germline lookup yields CDR1 SQVTM and CDR2 ANQGSEA. This CDR3 is built from 14 residues. V lost 4 bases and J lost 5, with 12 bases in between.

In its sample, this clonotype ranks as medium-sized. V is TRBV29-1 and J is TRBJ2-1; 13 bases fit TRBD2. The CDR3 has 18 residues. J gave up 2 bases and V 3 bases, and 10 bases lay outside the gene matches. The V gene's germline CDR1 is SQVTM and CDR2 ANQGSEA. This CDR3 reads CSVEGLLAGGSTYNEQFF. The CDR3, as DNA: TGCAGCGTTGAGGGCCTACTAGCGGGAGGGTCCACCTACAATGAGCAGTTCTTC.

In its sample, this clonotype was seen many times. The rearrangement links TRBV21-1 to TRBJ2-1; the table calls TRBD1, which could not be checked here. TRBV21-1 constitutes a pseudogene. The CDR3 spans 16 residues. The CDR3 bases are TGTGCCAGCAGCAAAGGGGGGGGGGCGCACTACAATGAGCAGTTCTTC. It translates to CASSKGGGAHYNEQFF.

This clonotype was detected ten times or more. V and J are TRBV9 and TRBJ2-2; the match to TRBD1 covers 7 bases. The trim removed 1 base at V and 5 bases at J, leaving 8 bases unmatched. CDR1 is SGDLS, CDR2 YYNGEE, per germline. This CDR3 has 16 residues. The DNA for the CDR3 is TGTGCCAGCAGCGTAATAGGGGGCGCCGGGACCGGGGAGCTGTTTTTT. It translates to CASSVIGGAGTGELFF.

This clonotype was counted many times. V usage is TRBV15 and J usage is TRBJ2-1, with 7 bases aligning to TRBD2. The CDR3 has 17 residues. Germline V CDR1 and CDR2: LNHNV, YYDKDF (reference sequence). J gave up 0 bases and V 1 base, and 6 bases lay outside the gene matches. The CDR3 sequence is CATSRGSSGYSYNEQFF. CDR3 DNA: TGTGCCACCAGCAGAGGAAGTAGCGGGTACTCCTACAATGAGCAGTTCTTC.

This clonotype has a count of ten or more. The chain links TRBV28 to TRBJ2-7; D remains unclear. V lost 7 bases and J 2 bases, leaving 18 bases between the germline ends. From germline, CDR1 is MDHEN and CDR2 SYDVKM. The CDR3 is made up of 15 amino acids. The CDR3: CASNSPIPVTYEQYF. CDR3 nucleotide sequence: TGTGCCAGCAACTCCCCGATTCCGGTCACCTACGAGCAGTACTTC.

This clonotype was seen only a few times. This chain links TRBV21-1 with TRBJ1-2; TRBD1, the table's D call, lacks a check against the DNA. TRBV21-1 is marked as a pseudogene. This CDR3 spans 16 amino acids. CDR3 sequence: CASSKGNGQKNYGYTF. In DNA, the CDR3 is TGTGCCAGCAGCAAAGGGAACGGACAGAAGAACTATGGCTACACCTTC.

Ten or more counts support this clonotype. The V gene is TRBV28, the J gene TRBJ2-7; no reliable D call. This CDR3 contains 13 residues. V was cut by 1 base and J by 3 bases, with 7 bases left in between. CDR1 MDHEN and CDR2 SYDVKM come from the germline V gene. The CDR3 loop reads CASSLSLGYEQYF. CDR3 bases: TGTGCCAGCAGTTTATCATTAGGCTACGAGCAGTACTTC.

This clonotype was counted ten times or more. V usage is TRBV20-1 and J usage is TRBJ2-7; the match to TRBD1 covers 8 bases. Unmatched junction bases numbered 3, after V lost 5 bases and J lost 6 bases. This CDR3 has 11 residues. CDR1 and CDR2 (germline): DFQATT, SNEGSKA (reference sequence). The CDR3: CSAGQGREQYF. The CDR3 region has the DNA TGCAGTGCTGGACAGGGACGCGAGCAGTACTTC.

This clonotype was detected many times. The J gene is TRBJ1-1, the V gene TRBV5-5, with D hard to call. Trimming cost V 5 bases and J 4 bases, with 18 bases left between them. There are 15 residues in the CDR3. CDR1 and CDR2 from the germline V gene are SGHKS and YYEKEE (reference sequence). CDR3: CASRNRLVGFTEAFF. The DNA of the CDR3 is TGTGCCAGCAGGAACCGCCTGGTGGGATTCACTGAAGCTTTCTTT.

At least ten counts were recorded for this clonotype. The CDR3 sequence is CSASDGTGEAGELFF. The DNA for the CDR3 is TGCAGTGCTAGCGACGGGACAGGGGAGGCCGGGGAGCTGTTTTTT. The chain carries TRBV20-1 and TRBJ2-2, with 10 bases matching TRBD1. The CDR3 totals 15 residues. CDR1 and CDR2 (germline): DFQATT, SNEGSKA (reference sequence). V lost 3 bases and J lost 6; bases outside the gene matches: 7.

This clonotype was observed many times. J is TRBJ2-2 and V is TRBV12-3 or TRBV12-4; 10 positions match TRBD2. The CDR3 spans 15 residues. With V trimmed by 7 bases and J by 4 bases, 6 bases remained unmatched. As DNA, the CDR3 is TGTGCCAGCAACGTAGCGGGAGGACTCACCGGGGAGCTGTTTTTT. This gives the protein CASNVAGGLTGELFF.

This clonotype appeared a few times. A read error may be the cause here, since a much bigger clone is one base away. The V gene is TRBV5-6, the J gene TRBJ2-1, with 11 bases lining up with TRBD2. CDR1 is SGHDT, CDR2 YYEEEE, per germline. The CDR3 is 16 amino acids. CDR3 protein: CTSSLLGTSGFNEQFF. CDR3 coding DNA: TGTACCAGCAGCCTCTTAGGGACTAGCGGTTTCAATGAGCAGTTCTTC.

The CDR3 DNA follows: TGTGCCACCAGTGAAAACCTTTCCCTCGCAACTAATGAAAAACTGTTTTTT. Its translation is CATSENLSLATNEKLFF. The rearrangement links TRBV24-1 to TRBJ1-4; D is undetermined. Trimming stripped 4 bases from V and 0 bases from J, with 14 bases between. CDR1 is KGHDR and CDR2 is SFDVKD in the germline V gene. The CDR3 totals 17 residues.

Ten or more counts support this clonotype. The chain couples TRBV11-2 to TRBJ2-5; TRBD1 agrees at 11 bases. V was clipped by 1 base and J by 5 bases; unmatched bases: 6. CDR1 and CDR2 from the germline V gene are SGHAT and FQNNGV. This CDR3 contains 16 residues. CDR3 coding DNA: TGTGCCAGCAGCTTAGGGAACCGGGACAGGGGGGAGACCCAGTACTTC. Residues: CASSLGNRDRGETQYF.

This clonotype was recorded many times. The CDR3, as DNA: TGTGCCAGCAGCTTAGGTCGCGGGAGTGAGACCCAGTACTTC. Translated: CASSLGRGSETQYF. The gene calls are TRBV7-2 and TRBJ2-5; 7 positions agree with TRBD2. The CDR3 runs 14 residues. V lost 1 base and J lost 5; bases outside the gene matches: 4. Germline CDR1 and CDR2: SGHTA and FQGNSA.